This T cell receptor (beta chain) was captured in a study of patients and donors after allogeneic stem cell transplantation. The CDR3 has 15 amino acids. Germline V gives CDR1 MDHEN, CDR2 SYDVKM. V shed 4 bases and J shed 8 bases, with 18 bases lying between them. MiXCR was run by TCRdb on the RT-PCR reads, yielding one entry per CDR3 protein. The table lists about 210,000 distinct CDR3 sequences, 38% of them singletons, with around a tenth in the top ten. The J gene is TRBJ2-1, the V gene TRBV28, with D uncertain. This TCR was sampled from a human donor who was either an allogeneic HSCT recipient or a stem cell or donor lymphocyte infusion donor (not recorded which). It is not recorded whose cells these are; they may come from a transplant donor. The specimen was blood, either unsorted or a sorted T cell fraction (not recorded which). CDR3 amino acids: CASSSRTELEDEQFF. The CDR3 bases are TGTGCCAGCAGTTCCAGGACGGAGCTAGAGGATGAGCAGTTCTTC.